This T cell receptor (beta chain) was found in a study of T cell responses to AZD1222 COVID-19 vaccine (dated by TCRdb to the early 2020s). Concerning the study at large: A total of 230 or so trial participants underwent TCR sequencing, of whom roughly 210 received two doses of AZD1222 and about 25 received two doses of the MenACWY control vaccine. Trial participants were enrolled into age subgroups of 18-55, 56-69 and 70-plus years, which contained 148, 28 and 57 TCR-sequenced participants, respectively. Findings and caveats that apply to the study as a whole: Reportedly, almost half of the unique spike-specific TCRs recognized epitopes lying outside the regions that are mutated in the B.1.351 and B.1.1.7 variants. The 56-69-year group was small, and its depth increase did not reach significance, likely because of low power. After two AZD1222 doses, both the breadth and the depth of spike-specific TCRs were significantly higher than at day 0 and than in MenACWY recipients. CD4 TCRs associated with the vaccine covered the entire spike protein, and the dominant responses were in regions 160-218 and 743-854. Most participants were white British and females outnumbered males, and the authors suggested that clonal diversity may have been underestimated. Because no day 14 peak-response samples were available, the repertoires could be characterized only after the peak T cell response. Conclusions about previously exposed vaccinees are limited, since just a handful of AZD1222 recipients were seropositive for SARS-CoV-2 at baseline.

The time point label, as the study defines it: about 28 days (+/-7) after the second vaccine dose. AZD1222 recipients given second doses at about 4 weeks or at about 12 weeks were pooled, since spike-specific TCR depth and breadth were not found to differ between the two schedules. Vaccinee samples came from UK trials COV001 and COV002, including a single-blind randomized controlled phase 2/3 trial of AZD1222 (ChAdOx1 nCoV-19) in healthy adults. For TCRbeta chain sequencing, PBMC samples from trial participants were taken at day 0 and at day 28 after the second dose. The CDR3 regions of human TCRbeta chains were analyzed by immunosequencing. The published analysis was carried out like this. TCRs in the repertoires were compared against a reference library of SARS-CoV-2-specific TCRs that had been generated with the MIRA antigen-specificity platform. Breadth was defined as the fraction of unique TCRs that were SARS-CoV-2-associated, and depth was defined as the fraction of total T cells that were SARS-CoV-2-associated. Using the MIRA data, every spike-specific TCR was mapped to the spike region that the TCR reacted to and assigned to either a CD4 or a CD8 class. Log10-transformed breadth and depth values were compared by one-way ANOVA with Sidak's multiple comparisons tests. The source is immuneACCESS, and TCRdb retained only in-frame sequences with V and J called. Part of the clones is not carried over; for the studies checked, unresolved V genes explain less than half of this, and the remainder is unexplained. The DNA gave D and trimming, while V, J and clone size come from that table. The sample has about 86,000 clones on record, roughly nine tenths of them singletons. The ten largest clones take up about 5% of the sample.

On this clone itself: The antigen it binds to is not known. Nothing much larger sits one base from this clone, and base qualities are not available.

Relative to germline, V is missing 4 bases and J is missing 10 bases, with 7 bases of the junction outside any gene match. From the germline V gene, CDR1 is MNHEY and CDR2 is SVGAGI. The CDR3 sequence holds 15 residues, the cysteine and phenylalanine included. Of the read, only the CDR3 DNA is kept; its 45 bases are in frame from base 1. Recombination linked TRBV6-5 to TRBJ1-6; 10 of the junction bases match TRBD1. This TCR came from an adult who received the AZD1222 COVID-19 vaccine. Sample: peripheral blood, taken 28 days after the second AZD1222 dose. The base sequence is TGTGCCAGCAGTTTCGCGGACAGGGGGGGGTCACCCCTCCACTTT. Translated, this is CASSFADRGGSPLHF.